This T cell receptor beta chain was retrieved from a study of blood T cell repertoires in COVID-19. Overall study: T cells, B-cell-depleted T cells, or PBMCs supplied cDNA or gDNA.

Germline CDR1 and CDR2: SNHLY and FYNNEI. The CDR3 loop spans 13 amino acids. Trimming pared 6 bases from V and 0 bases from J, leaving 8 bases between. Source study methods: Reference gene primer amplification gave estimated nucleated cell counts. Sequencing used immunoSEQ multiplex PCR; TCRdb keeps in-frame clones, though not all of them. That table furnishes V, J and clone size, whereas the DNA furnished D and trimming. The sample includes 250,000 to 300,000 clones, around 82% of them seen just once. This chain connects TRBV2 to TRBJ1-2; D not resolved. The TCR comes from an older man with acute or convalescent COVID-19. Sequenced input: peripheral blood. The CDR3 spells CASRSLSNYGYTF. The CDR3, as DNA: TGTGCCAGCAGATCACTATCTAACTATGGCTACACCTTC. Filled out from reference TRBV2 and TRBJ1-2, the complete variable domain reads EPEVTQTPSHQVTQMGQEVILRCVPISNHLYFYWYRQILGQKVEFLVSFYNNEISEKSEIFDDQFSVERPDGSNFTLKIRSTKLEDSAMYFCASRSLSNYGYTFGSGTRLTVV.